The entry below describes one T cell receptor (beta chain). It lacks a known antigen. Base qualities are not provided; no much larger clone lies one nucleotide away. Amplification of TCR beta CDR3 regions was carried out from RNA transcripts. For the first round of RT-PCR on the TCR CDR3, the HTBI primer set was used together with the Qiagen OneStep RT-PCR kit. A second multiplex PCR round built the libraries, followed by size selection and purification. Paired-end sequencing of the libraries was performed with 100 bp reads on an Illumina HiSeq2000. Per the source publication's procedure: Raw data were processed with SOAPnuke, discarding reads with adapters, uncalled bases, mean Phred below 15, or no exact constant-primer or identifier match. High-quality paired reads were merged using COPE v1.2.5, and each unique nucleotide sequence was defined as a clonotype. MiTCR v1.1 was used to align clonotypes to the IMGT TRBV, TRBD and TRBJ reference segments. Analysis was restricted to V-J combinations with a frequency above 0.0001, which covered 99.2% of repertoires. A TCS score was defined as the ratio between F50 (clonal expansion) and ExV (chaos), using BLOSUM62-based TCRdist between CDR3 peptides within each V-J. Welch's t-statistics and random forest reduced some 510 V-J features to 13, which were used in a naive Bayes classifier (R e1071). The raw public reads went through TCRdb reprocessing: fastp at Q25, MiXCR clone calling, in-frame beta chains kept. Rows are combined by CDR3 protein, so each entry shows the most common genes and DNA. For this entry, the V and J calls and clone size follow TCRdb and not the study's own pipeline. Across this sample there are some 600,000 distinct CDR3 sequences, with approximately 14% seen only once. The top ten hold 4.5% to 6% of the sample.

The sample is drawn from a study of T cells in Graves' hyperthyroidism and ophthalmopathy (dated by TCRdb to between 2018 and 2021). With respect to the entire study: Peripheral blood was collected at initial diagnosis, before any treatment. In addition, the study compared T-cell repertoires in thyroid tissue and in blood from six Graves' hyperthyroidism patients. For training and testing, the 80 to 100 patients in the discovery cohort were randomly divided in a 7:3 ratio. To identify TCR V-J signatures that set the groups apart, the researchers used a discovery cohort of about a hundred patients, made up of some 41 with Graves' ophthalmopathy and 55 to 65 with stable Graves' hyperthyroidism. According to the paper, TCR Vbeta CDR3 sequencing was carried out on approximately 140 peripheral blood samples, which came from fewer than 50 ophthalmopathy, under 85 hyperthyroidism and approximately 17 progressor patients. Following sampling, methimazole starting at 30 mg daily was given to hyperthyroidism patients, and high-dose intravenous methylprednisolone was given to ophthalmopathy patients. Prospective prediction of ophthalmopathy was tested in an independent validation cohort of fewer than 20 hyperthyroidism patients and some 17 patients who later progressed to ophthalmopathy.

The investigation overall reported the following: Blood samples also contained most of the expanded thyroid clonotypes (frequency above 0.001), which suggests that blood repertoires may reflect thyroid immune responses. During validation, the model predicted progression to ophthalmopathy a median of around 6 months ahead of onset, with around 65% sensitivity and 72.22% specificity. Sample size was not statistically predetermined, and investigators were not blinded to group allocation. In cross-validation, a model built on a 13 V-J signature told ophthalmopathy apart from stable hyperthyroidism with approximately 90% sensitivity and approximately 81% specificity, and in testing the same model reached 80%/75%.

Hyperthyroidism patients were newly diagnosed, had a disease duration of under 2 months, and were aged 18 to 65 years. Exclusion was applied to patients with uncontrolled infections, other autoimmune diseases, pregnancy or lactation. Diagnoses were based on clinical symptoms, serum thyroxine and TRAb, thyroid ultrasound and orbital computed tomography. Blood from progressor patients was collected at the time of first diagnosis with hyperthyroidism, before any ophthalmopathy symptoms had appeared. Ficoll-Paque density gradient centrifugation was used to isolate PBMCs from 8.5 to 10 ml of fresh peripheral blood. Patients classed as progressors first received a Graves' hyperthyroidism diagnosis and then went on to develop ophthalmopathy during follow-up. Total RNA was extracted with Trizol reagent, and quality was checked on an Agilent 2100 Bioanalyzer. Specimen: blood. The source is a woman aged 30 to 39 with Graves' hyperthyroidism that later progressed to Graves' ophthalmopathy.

The CDR3 reads as follows: CASGPTGGTSGYQETQYF. The DNA reads as follows: TGCGCCAGCGGACCAACTGGGGGAACTAGCGGGTACCAAGAGACCCAGTACTTC. Recombination linked TRBV5-1 to TRBJ2-5; 9 nucleotides in the junction match TRBD2. Counted from cysteine to phenylalanine, this CDR3 has 18 amino acids. Left in the record is the CDR3 DNA by itself, 54 bases read in frame from the first base. CDR1 SGHRS and CDR2 YFSETQ were looked up in the germline V gene. Trimming leaves V shorter by 7 bases and J shorter by 0 bases, with the junction holding 16 bases beyond the gene matches.